The 3 T cell receptor beta chains in this list originate from one sample, sequenced in a study of blood T cell repertoires in COVID-19. TCRdb's table, derived via immunoSEQ multiplex PCR, lists solely in-frame clones and lacks some. This repertoire shows fewer than 250,000 clones, roughly 80% found once; its top ten account for 4.7%. Sample: peripheral blood. These TCRs come from a woman in her seventies with acute or convalescent COVID-19.

This chain connects TRBV11-2 to TRBJ1-3; 7 bases align to TRBD1. Unmatched junction bases numbered 7, after V lost 5 bases and J lost 0 bases. Germline lookup yields CDR1 SGHAT and CDR2 FQNNGV. This CDR3 contains 16 residues. The DNA for the CDR3 is TGTGCCAGCAGCAGAGGACAGGCGAACTCTGGAAACACCATATATTTT. Protein product: CASSRGQANSGNTIYF. The whole variable domain, filled in from reference TRBV11-2 and TRBJ1-3, reads EAGVAQSPRYKIIEKRQSVAFWCNPISGHATLYWYQQILGQGPKLLIQFQNNGVVDDSQLPKDRFSAERLKGVDSTLKIQPAKLEDSAVYLCASSRGQANSGNTIYFGEGSWLTVV.

In this sample, this clone turned up a few times. The genes are TRBV6-5 and TRBJ1-2; D might be TRBD1 (6 bases). Trimming took 7 bases from V and 8 from J, leaving 14 bases between them. The CDR3 is made up of 12 amino acids. The germline V gene has CDR1 MNHEY and CDR2 SVGAGI. CDR3: CASTTGLDGYTF. The CDR3 DNA follows: TGTGCCAGCACTACAGGGTTAGACGGCTACACCTTC.

The chain employs TRBV28 and TRBJ2-5; possible D gene TRBD2, 6 bases. V was pared by 0 bases and J by 4 bases, with 12 bases between. Germline CDR1 MDHEN, CDR2 SYDVKM. CDR3 length: 15 amino acids. Written as DNA, the CDR3 is TGTGCCAGCAGTTTATGGAGGGTGGGGGGAGAGACCCAGTACTTC. It is translated as CASSLWRVGGETQYF. Drawing the rest from reference TRBV28 and TRBJ2-5, the complete variable domain is DVKVTQSSRYLVKRTGEKVFLECVQDMDHENMFWYRQDPGLGLRLIYFSYDVKMKEKGDIPEGYSVSREKKERFSLILESASTNQTSMYLCASSLWRVGGETQYFGPGTRLLVL.